A selection of T cell receptor beta chains follows, all from one sample in a study of blood T cell repertoires in COVID-19. TCRdb keeps only in-frame clones here, not all; method: immunoSEQ multiplex PCR. The sample has roughly 160,000 clones; about nine tenths are singletons. Material for sequencing was peripheral blood. The receptors come from a man in his 60s with acute or convalescent COVID-19. Both conserved end residues are trimmed from each CDR3.

cdr3_length: 14; v_call: TRBV19; cdr3_aa: ASSGGRASDNEKLF
cdr3_length: 9; v_call: TRBV19; cdr3_aa: ASHQGVGYT
cdr3_length: 13; v_call: TRBV25-1; cdr3_aa: ASSESSGGRNEQF
cdr3_length: 12; v_call: TRBV2; cdr3_aa: ASSGLRANYGYT
cdr3_length: 12; v_call: TRBV7-9; cdr3_aa: ASSLVRDSYGYT
cdr3_length: 16; v_call: TRBV10-3; cdr3_aa: AIREGSGQGGDMNGYT
cdr3_length: 12; v_call: TRBV5-6; cdr3_aa: ASSPWTGDGEQF
cdr3_length: 11; v_call: TRBV6-5; cdr3_aa: ASTTDRNTEAF
cdr3_length: 10; v_call: TRBV6-5; cdr3_aa: ASNNRAQPQH
cdr3_length: 15; v_call: TRBV10-3; cdr3_aa: AISDGLAGGHDNEQF
cdr3_length: 13; v_call: TRBV14; cdr3_aa: ASSQTTGASYGYT
cdr3_length: 13; v_call: TRBV19; cdr3_aa: ASSATGTGVYIQY
cdr3_length: 11; v_call: TRBV5-1; cdr3_aa: ASRLVGNEKLF
cdr3_length: 12; v_call: TRBV7-9; cdr3_aa: ASSLGQPNTEAF
cdr3_length: 13; v_call: TRBV4-1; cdr3_aa: ASSPTGTNTGELF
cdr3_length: 15; v_call: TRBV7-2; cdr3_aa: ASSLSGRGWSGNTIY
cdr3_length: 12; v_call: TRBV5-6; cdr3_aa: ASSVGQINQPQH
cdr3_length: 13; v_call: TRBV7-9; cdr3_aa: ASSARTGKNTEAF
cdr3_length: 12; v_call: TRBV9; cdr3_aa: ASSVGQGQETQY
cdr3_length: 13; v_call: TRBV24-1; cdr3_aa: ATSDRNGPRGGYT
cdr3_length: 14; v_call: TRBV19; cdr3_aa: ASSGGGTSGSYEQY
cdr3_length: 12; v_call: TRBV5-4; cdr3_aa: ASSLAARTDTQY
cdr3_length: 11; v_call: TRBV2; cdr3_aa: ASSEGRGVGYT
cdr3_length: 11; v_call: TRBV7-3; cdr3_aa: ASSTGTGSEQY
cdr3_length: 12; v_call: TRBV18; cdr3_aa: ASSPGAGATEAF
cdr3_length: 10; v_call: TRBV6-6; cdr3_aa: ASSQKGPGYT
cdr3_length: 13; v_call: TRBV18; cdr3_aa: ASSDGQGVDQPQH
cdr3_length: 11; v_call: TRBV12-5; cdr3_aa: ASGLVIGGEQF
cdr3_length: 12; v_call: TRBV29-1; cdr3_aa: SVSRGNSGNTIY
cdr3_length: 14; v_call: TRBV10-3; cdr3_aa: AITRQGMGTGGGYT
cdr3_length: 13; v_call: TRBV24-1; cdr3_aa: ATSDPRTSTDTQY
cdr3_length: 12; v_call: TRBV14; cdr3_aa: ASSQGQGGTEAF
cdr3_length: 14; v_call: TRBV24-1; cdr3_aa: ATSDLRLAGVNEQF
cdr3_length: 11; v_call: TRBV7-9; cdr3_aa: ASSPRDNTEAF
cdr3_length: 12; v_call: TRBV6-5; cdr3_aa: ASSYSANTYEQY
cdr3_length: 15; v_call: TRBV5-1; cdr3_aa: ASSPPSSGTSTDTQY
cdr3_length: 14; v_call: TRBV25-1; cdr3_aa: ASRPEGGVFQETQY
cdr3_length: 9; v_call: TRBV2; cdr3_aa: ASSPHYEQY
cdr3_length: 12; v_call: TRBV19; cdr3_aa: ASSHRVAENTIY
cdr3_length: 13; v_call: TRBV27; cdr3_aa: ASSPTGGVADGYT
cdr3_length: 13; v_call: TRBV5-1; cdr3_aa: ASSLSTDSYNEQF
cdr3_length: 12; v_call: TRBV7-2; cdr3_aa: ASSLTDSNYGYT
cdr3_length: 11; v_call: TRBV11-2; cdr3_aa: ASSLGINQPQH
cdr3_length: 10; v_call: TRBV30; cdr3_aa: AWSSGQDTIY
cdr3_length: 16; v_call: TRBV27; cdr3_aa: ASSLNSGQFYSNQPQH
cdr3_length: 14; v_call: TRBV7-2; cdr3_aa: ASSSGGAGGYNEQF
cdr3_length: 13; v_call: TRBV6-5; cdr3_aa: ASSTLTGRLEKLF
cdr3_length: 16; v_call: TRBV6-1; cdr3_aa: ASSDEGSSRSYNSPLH
cdr3_length: 13; v_call: TRBV6-5; cdr3_aa: ASSYAGGGNQPQH
cdr3_length: 14; v_call: TRBV6-5; cdr3_aa: ASRYSQQGSWEKLF
cdr3_length: 13; v_call: TRBV5-4; cdr3_aa: ASSTRERASTEAF
cdr3_length: 13; v_call: TRBV21-1; cdr3_aa: ASSKRTDTYQPQH
cdr3_length: 14; v_call: TRBV18; cdr3_aa: ASSPGLAGRAGELF
cdr3_length: 12; v_call: TRBV4-2; cdr3_aa: ASSQARSGTEAF
cdr3_length: 12; v_call: TRBV14; cdr3_aa: ASSPSGRFGEQF
cdr3_length: 13; v_call: TRBV5-1; cdr3_aa: ASRGTGYGNTEAF
cdr3_length: 7; v_call: TRBV20-1; cdr3_aa: SAIYEQY
cdr3_length: 13; v_call: TRBV6-2/TRBV6-3; cdr3_aa: ASSPTSGNTGELF
cdr3_length: 13; v_call: TRBV30; cdr3_aa: ARGEKRANTGELF
cdr3_length: 11; v_call: TRBV19; cdr3_aa: ASSMSTDDGYT